The present T cell receptor beta chain was sequenced within a study of T cells in Graves' hyperthyroidism and ophthalmopathy. Turning to the study itself: Peripheral blood was collected at initial diagnosis, before any treatment. Whole-study findings and limits: A model using 13 V-J features told ophthalmopathy apart from stable hyperthyroidism.

The hyperthyroidism patients had all been newly diagnosed, and their disease duration was under 2 months. Their ages ranged from 18 to 65 years. RNA transcripts served as the template for amplifying TCR beta CDR3 regions. The HTBI set primed first-round TCR CDR3 RT-PCR. Each CDR3 protein gets one entry after TCRdb re-called the multiplex PCR reads with MiXCR. The sample consists of roughly 300,000 distinct CDR3 sequences, over 20% of them appearing once. This clonotype was detected only a few times. Its cognate antigen is unknown. The germline V gene has CDR1 MGHRA and CDR2 YSYEKL. The CDR3 has 17 residues. Trimming cost V 4 bases and J 6 bases; bases outside gene matches: 16.

Sequencing used blood. V and J are TRBV4-1 and TRBJ2-7, with 9 bases aligning to TRBD2. This clonotype was obtained from a woman aged 45-60 years with Graves' hyperthyroidism. The CDR3, as DNA: TGCGCCAGCAGCCTCGGAGTGGTAGCGGGGGTTATAGGCGAGCAGTACTTC. Residues: CASSLGVVAGVIGEQYF.